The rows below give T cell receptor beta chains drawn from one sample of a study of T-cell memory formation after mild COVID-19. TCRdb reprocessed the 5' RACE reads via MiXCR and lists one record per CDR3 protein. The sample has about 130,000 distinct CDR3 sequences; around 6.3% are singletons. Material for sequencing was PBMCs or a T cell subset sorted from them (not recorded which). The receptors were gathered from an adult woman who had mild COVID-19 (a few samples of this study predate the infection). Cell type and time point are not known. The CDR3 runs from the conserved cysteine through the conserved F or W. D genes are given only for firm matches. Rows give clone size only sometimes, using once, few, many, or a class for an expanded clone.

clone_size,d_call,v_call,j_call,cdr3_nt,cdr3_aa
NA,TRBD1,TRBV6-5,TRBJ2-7,TGTGCCAGCAGAGGCGCTCGGGACAGCTTATACGAGCAGTACTTC,CASRGARDSLYEQYF
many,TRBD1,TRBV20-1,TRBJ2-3,TGCAGTGCTAGACATAGACAGGGGAGGACAGATACGCAGTATTTT,CSARHRQGRTDTQYF
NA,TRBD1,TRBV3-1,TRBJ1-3,TGTGCCAGCAGCCAAGGGACAGGACAAGGAAACACCATATATTTT,CASSQGTGQGNTIYF
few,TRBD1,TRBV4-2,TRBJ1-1,TGTGCCAGCAGCCGACCGGACAGGGGGGGGAAGAACACTGAAGCTTTCTTT,CASSRPDRGGKNTEAFF
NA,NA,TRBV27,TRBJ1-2,TGTGCCAGCAGTTCACGATTAGACAGGAGTCTCTATGGCTACACCTTC,CASSSRLDRSLYGYTF
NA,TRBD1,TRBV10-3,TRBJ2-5,TGTGCCATCAGTGGCGGGACAGGATCCCAAGAGACCCAGTACTTC,CAISGGTGSQETQYF
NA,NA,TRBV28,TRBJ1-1,TGTGCCAGCAGTTCCCCAATGACAGTCAGGGCTTTCTTT,CASSSPMTVRAFF
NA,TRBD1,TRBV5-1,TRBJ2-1,TGCGCCAGCAGCTTGGCCCAGGGGGCGGCTTACAATGAGCAGTTCTTC,CASSLAQGAAYNEQFF
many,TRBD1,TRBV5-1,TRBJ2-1,TGCGCCAGCAGCCTCCCGGACAGGGTCAATGAGCAGTTCTTC,CASSLPDRVNEQFF
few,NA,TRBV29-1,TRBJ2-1,TGCAGCGCCCAAAGGGCCCTCGTATCCTACAATGAGCAGTTCTTC,CSAQRALVSYNEQFF
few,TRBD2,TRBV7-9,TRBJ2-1,TGTGCCAGCAGCCCACCGGGACTAGTGGGTCGGGATGAGCAGTTCTTC,CASSPPGLVGRDEQFF
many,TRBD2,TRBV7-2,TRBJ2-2,TGTGCCAGCAGCTTAGACTTTAGCGGGGGGGCAGCCGGGGAGCTGTTTTTT,CASSLDFSGGAAGELFF
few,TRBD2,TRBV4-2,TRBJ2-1,TGTGCCAGCAGCCAAACTAGCGGGGGGACCTACAATGAGCAGTTCTTC,CASSQTSGGTYNEQFF
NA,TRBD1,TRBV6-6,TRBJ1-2,TGTGCCAGCAGTCGGGACAGGAAGTCTTATGGCTACACCTTC,CASSRDRKSYGYTF
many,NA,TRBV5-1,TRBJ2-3,TGCGCCAGCTTCGACGGACAGAAAACAGATACGCAGTATTTT,CASFDGQKTDTQYF
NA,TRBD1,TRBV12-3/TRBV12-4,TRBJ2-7,TGTGTCAGCAGTCCGATGGGGACAGGGGACGCCTACGAGCAGTACTTC,CVSSPMGTGDAYEQYF
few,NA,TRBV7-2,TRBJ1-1,TGTGCCAGCAGCTTAGCGCTGAGCGGGAGGGGCACTGAAGCTTTCTTT,CASSLALSGRGTEAFF
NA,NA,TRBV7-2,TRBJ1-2,TGTGCCAGCAGCCCGGCGGGGGACCCATTCTATGGCTACACCTTC,CASSPAGDPFYGYTF
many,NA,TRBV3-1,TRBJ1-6,TGTGCCAGCAGCCCCCGGGACGGACCCTTCGCCTATAATTCACCCCTCCACTTT,CASSPRDGPFAYNSPLHF
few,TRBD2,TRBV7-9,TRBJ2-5,TGTGCCAGCAGCCGACGGCGGGAGGGCCGGGCGGGGACCCAGTACTTC,CASSRRREGRAGTQYF
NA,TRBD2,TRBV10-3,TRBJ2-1,TGTGCCATCTCCGTGTCTAGCGGGAGTTGGAATGAGCAGTTCTTC,CAISVSSGSWNEQFF
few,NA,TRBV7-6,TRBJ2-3,TGTGCCAGCAGCCCGCGGACGGCTAGCACAGATACGCAGTATTTT,CASSPRTASTDTQYF
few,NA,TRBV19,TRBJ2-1,TGTGCCAGTAGTATAGCAGGGAGCTCCTACAATGAGCAGTTCTTC,CASSIAGSSYNEQFF
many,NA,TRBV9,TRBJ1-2,TGTGCCAGCAGCGTAGCTCTAGGGGTCGATGGCTACACCTTC,CASSVALGVDGYTF
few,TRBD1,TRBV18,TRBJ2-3,TGTGCCAGCTCAACAGGGGTAACGGATACGCAGTATTTT,CASSTGVTDTQYF
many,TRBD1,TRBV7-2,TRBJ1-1,TGTGCCAGCAGCTTAGGACTGGACAGGGGAAAGAGGAACACTGAAGCTTTCTTT,CASSLGLDRGKRNTEAFF
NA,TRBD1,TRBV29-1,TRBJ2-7,TGCAGCGTTGATGGCAGGGGGCATTACGAGCAGTACTTC,CSVDGRGHYEQYF
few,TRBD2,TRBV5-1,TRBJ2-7,TGCGCCAGCAGCTTGTTCGCTCGGGGGACTAGCGGGGGCTCCTACGAGCAGTACTTC,CASSLFARGTSGGSYEQYF
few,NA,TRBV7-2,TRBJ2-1,TGTGCCAGCAGCTTAGGGGCAGGGTCTGAGTTCTTC,CASSLGAGSEFF
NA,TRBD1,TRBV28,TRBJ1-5,TGTGCCAGCATGGGGACAGGGGCTTTAAGCAATCAGCCCCAGCATTTT,CASMGTGALSNQPQHF
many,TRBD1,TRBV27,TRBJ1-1,TGTGCCAGCAGTGTACAGGGGCCGAACACTGAAGCTTTCTTT,CASSVQGPNTEAFF
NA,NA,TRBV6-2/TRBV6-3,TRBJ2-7,TGTGCCAGCAGCCCGCGGGCCCTCTACGAGCAGTACTTC,CASSPRALYEQYF
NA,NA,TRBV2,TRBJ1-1,TGTGCCAGCAGTGACAGGGGTTTGAGTGGCACTGAAGCTTTCTTT,CASSDRGLSGTEAFF
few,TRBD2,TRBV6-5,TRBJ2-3,TGTGCCAGCAGTAAGACTAGCGGGGGGCCAGATACGCAGTATTTT,CASSKTSGGPDTQYF
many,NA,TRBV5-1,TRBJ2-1,TGCGCCAGCAGCTTGGCCCTAGTTGTGGGGAATGAGCAGTTCTTC,CASSLALVVGNEQFF
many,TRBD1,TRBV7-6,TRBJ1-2,TGTGCCAGCAGCTTAGGGGTTCCAGGGGGAAACTATGGCTACACCTTC,CASSLGVPGGNYGYTF
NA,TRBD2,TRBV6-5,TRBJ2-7,TGTGCCAGCAGCTCCTGGCTAGCGGGAGCGGGAGTCGTCGAGCAGTACTTC,CASSSWLAGAGVVEQYF
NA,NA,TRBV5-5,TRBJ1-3,TGTGCCAGCACCCGGGGGGGGGCAGGAAACACCATATATTTT,CASTRGGAGNTIYF
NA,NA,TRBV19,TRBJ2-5,TGTGCCAGTAGTTCTATCATGGTCTCCGAAGAGACCCAGTACTTC,CASSSIMVSEETQYF
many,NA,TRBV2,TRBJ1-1,TGTGCCAGCAATCCCGGGAACACTGAAGCTTTCTTT,CASNPGNTEAFF
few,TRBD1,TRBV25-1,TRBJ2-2,TGTGCCAGCAGTGAATTTGGGACAGGGCACACCGGGGAGCTGTTTTTT,CASSEFGTGHTGELFF
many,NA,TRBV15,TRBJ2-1,TGTGCCACCAGCAGAGTAAAGAGCTCCTACAATGAGCAGTTCTTC,CATSRVKSSYNEQFF
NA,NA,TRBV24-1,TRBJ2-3,TGTGCCACCAGTGAGGAATTCACAGATACGCAGTATTTT,CATSEEFTDTQYF
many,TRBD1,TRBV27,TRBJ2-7,TGTGCCAGCAGTTTATCCACCGGACAGGCTGGATACGAGCAGTACTTC,CASSLSTGQAGYEQYF
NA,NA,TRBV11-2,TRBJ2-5,TGTGCCAGCAGCTTTGGGAGCGAGACCCAGTACTTC,CASSFGSETQYF